The 30 T cell receptor beta chains reported below all come from one sample, sequenced in a study of regulatory T cells in long-lasting Graves disease. Researchers made TCR beta libraries by using iRepertoire HTBI primers and running Arm-PCR on CDR3 regions. TCRdb reprocessed the multiplex PCR reads with MiXCR, giving one entry per CDR3 protein. The sample has a few hundred thousand distinct CDR3 sequences, approximately 16% seen once. Time point defined: newly diagnosed GD, antithyroid drugs for less than 3 months. Following extraction of RNA from PBMCs, that RNA was used to make the TCR library. This sample also belongs to another study, concerning T cells in Graves' hyperthyroidism and ophthalmopathy.

The sample consisted of peripheral blood mononuclear cells (PBMCs), taken at new diagnosis, from a patient treated with antithyroid drugs. The receptor source for this set is a man between 35 and 55 years old with Graves disease.

Notes on this clonotype: This sequence is one base from a far larger clone and is likely a read error. The chain is built from TRBV7-2 and TRBJ2-7; 8 positions agree with TRBD1. CDR3 length: 14 amino acids. J lost 7 bases, V lost 5 bases, and 10 bases had no gene match. Germline V gene data show CDR1 as SGHTA and CDR2 as FQGNSA. Written as DNA, the CDR3 is TGTGCCAGCAGCCTCGGACAGGGATCTTCTGAGCAGTACTTC. This translates into CASSLGQGSSEQYF.

This clonotype was found a few times. The chain employs TRBV5-1 and TRBJ2-3; D is possibly TRBD1 (5 bases). The CDR3 has 15 amino acids. The V end lost 0 bases, the J end lost 4 bases, and 12 bases lay between the germline ends. The V gene's germline CDR1 is SGHRS and CDR2 YFSETQ. The CDR3 protein is CASSLARAGSDTQYF. Here the CDR3 DNA reads TGCGCCAGCAGCTTGGCCCGGGCAGGGTCAGATACGCAGTATTTT.

This clonotype occurred a few times. The chain combines TRBV7-2 with TRBJ2-7, with no clear D. The CDR3 consists of 14 residues. Germline loops: CDR1 SGHTA, CDR2 FQGNSA. Between the trimmed V and J ends, which lost 5 bases and 3 bases, there was a span of 14 bases. The CDR3, as DNA: TGTGCCAGCAGCCTTAACAGACCTAACTACGAGCAGTACTTC. Translated: CASSLNRPNYEQYF.

This clonotype was counted many times. The V gene is TRBV11-2, the J gene TRBJ2-5, with D unclear. The CDR3 sequence is 13 residues long. From germline, CDR1 is SGHAT and CDR2 FQNNGV. V lost 5 bases and J lost 5, with 12 bases in between. The CDR3 bases are TGTGCCAGCAGCCAGATCTACGGGGAGACCCAGTACTTC. Protein sequence: CASSQIYGETQYF.

The rearrangement uses TRBV19 and TRBJ2-7; 9 bases are a match to TRBD1. CDR3 length: 14 amino acids. The junction had 6 bases not matched to a gene; V was cut back by 6 bases and J by 3 bases. Per germline, CDR1 LNHDA and CDR2 SQIVND (reference sequence). The CDR3 region has the DNA TGTGCCAGTAGGGAGACAGGGGGGAACTACGAGCAGTACTTC. It translates to CASRETGGNYEQYF.

The chain employs TRBV11-2 and TRBJ1-2, with 9 nucleotides matching TRBD1. Losses at the gene ends were 3 bases for V and 7 bases for J; bases not matched to a gene: 3. CDR3 length: 13 residues. CDR1 is SGHAT and CDR2 is FQNNGV in the germline V gene. The DNA for the CDR3 is TGTGCCAGCAGCTTGGGGACAGGGTCTGGCTACACCTTC. It translates to CASSLGTGSGYTF.

This clonotype has a count of ten or more. The gene calls are TRBV19 and TRBJ1-1; D possibly corresponds to TRBD1 (6 bases). This CDR3 region has 15 residues. Germline V lookup: CDR1 LNHDA, CDR2 SQIVND (reference sequence). The V gene lost 3 bases and the J gene lost 1 base, with 12 bases spanning the gap. CDR3 DNA: TGTGCCAGTAGTATTATGGCGGGGGCGAACACTGAAGCTTTCTTT. It encodes CASSIMAGANTEAFF.

This clonotype was observed at least ten times. DNA of the CDR3: TGCAGTGCTGGAAGTTGGGGGGATAGGACTGAAGCTTTCTTT. Translation gives CSAGSWGDRTEAFF. The chain carries TRBV20-1 and TRBJ1-1; tentatively, D is TRBD1 (5 bases). V lost 5 bases, J lost 5 bases, and 18 bases lay in between. From germline, CDR1 is DFQATT and CDR2 SNEGSKA (reference sequence). CDR3 size: 14 residues.

This clonotype appeared many times. The V and J genes are TRBV27 and TRBJ2-3; TRBD2 matches at 7 bases. CDR3 length: 13 amino acids. The trim removed 4 bases at V and 8 bases at J, leaving 6 bases unmatched. The V gene's germline CDR1 is MNHEY and CDR2 SMNVEV (reference sequence). The CDR3: CASSYGGSGTQYF. CDR3 DNA: TGTGCCAGCAGTTACGGGGGGTCGGGTACGCAGTATTTT.

This clonotype was recorded at least ten times. CDR3 DNA sequence: TGTGCCATCAGCGGAACAGAGAACACCGGGGAGCTGTTTTTT. The encoded protein is CAISGTENTGELFF. V gene TRBV10-3 combines with J gene TRBJ2-2; D is undetermined. CDR1 and CDR2 from the germline V gene are ENHRY and SYGVKD. Trimming pared 6 bases from V and 1 base from J, leaving 9 bases between. The CDR3 is made up of 14 amino acids.

Only a few counts were recorded for this clonotype. This sequence joins TRBV20-1 and TRBJ2-5; D perhaps matches TRBD1 (6 bases). CDR1 is DFQATT, CDR2 SNEGSKA, per germline (reference sequence). The V and J ends lost 6 bases and 5 bases respectively, with 16 bases between them. This CDR3 has 13 residues. CDR3 sequence reads: CSAPLGQRETQYF. In DNA, the CDR3 is TGCAGTGCCCCTTTAGGACAGCGGGAGACCCAGTACTTC.

Many counts were recorded for this clonotype. This rearrangement joins TRBV24-1 to TRBJ1-5; D may be TRBD1 (5 bases). V lost 2 bases, J lost 1 base, and 11 bases lay in between. Looked up from germline, CDR1 is KGHDR and CDR2 is SFDVKD. The CDR3 loop spans 16 amino acids. The CDR3, as DNA: TGTGCCACCAGTGATTCAGGGTCTGGGAGCAATCAGCCCCAGCATTTT. Its protein is CATSDSGSGSNQPQHF.

This clonotype showed up many times. The chain couples TRBV3-1 to TRBJ1-2, with unresolved D. The CDR3 runs to 11 residues. The V end lost 1 base, the J end lost 7 bases, and 4 bases lay between the germline ends. The V gene's germline CDR1 is LGHDT and CDR2 YNNKEL (reference sequence). The CDR3 DNA reads as TGTGCCAGCAGCCAAGTAGGTGGCTACACCTTC. This encodes CASSQVGGYTF.

This clonotype has at least ten counts. This chain's CDR3 is CASSQTLPANTGELFF. CDR3 DNA: TGTGCCAGCAGCCAGACACTTCCCGCGAACACCGGGGAGCTGTTTTTT. The chain carries TRBV5-8 and TRBJ2-2, with D unresolved. CDR3 size: 16 residues. Germline V gene data show CDR1 as SGHTS and CDR2 as YDEGEE. Trimming pared 4 bases from V and 0 bases from J, leaving 13 bases between.

This clonotype was picked up many times. The gene calls are TRBV5-6 and TRBJ2-3; D is uncertain. TRBJ2-7 matches the DNA end more closely, so the J call is doubtful. The CDR3 loop spans 13 amino acids. Germline V gives CDR1 SGHDT, CDR2 YYEEEE. The CDR3 DNA reads TGTGCCAGCAGCGGACCCGCAGGTGATGAGCAGTACTTC. Translation gives CASSGPAGDEQYF.

To note about this clonotype: At one boundary the junction diverges from the germline segment, which might be a read error. The chain uses TRBV14 and TRBJ1-1; D is ambiguous. The germline V gene encodes CDR1 SGHDN and CDR2 FVKESK. This CDR3 region has 15 residues. The CDR3 reads CTSSQDPAQDTEAFF. The CDR3 DNA sequence: TGTACCAGCAGCCAAGACCCAGCCCAGGACACTGAAGCTTTCTTT.

This clonotype appeared many times. The V and J genes are TRBV6-1 and TRBJ2-4; 12 bases align to TRBD2. The CDR3 extends over 12 amino acids. With V trimmed by 10 bases and J by 7 bases, 2 bases remained unmatched. CDR1 MNHNS and CDR2 SASEGT come from the germline V gene. CDR3 sequence (DNA): TGTGCCACAGGGACTAGCGGGAACATTCAGTACTTC. Translation: CATGTSGNIQYF.

This clonotype turned up a few times. The chain employs TRBV7-9 and TRBJ2-1; 11 positions agree with TRBD1. This CDR3 comprises 18 residues. Germline V lookup: CDR1 SEHNR, CDR2 FQNEAQ (reference sequence). The V gene end was trimmed by 2 bases and the J gene end by 2 bases; junction bases not matched to a gene: 8. CDR3 in amino acids: CASSLPPPGQGAYNEQFF. CDR3 nucleotides: TGTGCCAGCAGCTTACCACCTCCGGGACAGGGGGCCTACAATGAGCAGTTCTTC.

This rearrangement joins TRBV30 to TRBJ2-6, with TRBD1 identical over 12 bases. This CDR3 contains 15 residues. V dropped 8 bases and J dropped 4; count of bases not matched to a gene: 6. CDR1 is GTSNPN and CDR2 is SVGIG in the germline V gene (reference sequence). CDR3: CAGRDRGRGANVLTF. The CDR3 DNA reads as TGTGCCGGCAGGGACAGGGGGCGCGGGGCCAACGTCCTGACTTTC.

Comment on this clonotype: A much more abundant neighbour one base away suggests this may be a read error. Here the CDR3 omits its conserved ending phenylalanine or tryptophan, so a read error is the likely source. This chain connects TRBV6-1 to TRBJ1-1; D perhaps matches TRBD1 (6 bases). From germline, CDR1 is MNHNS and CDR2 SASEGT. V lost 5 bases and J 4 bases, leaving 11 bases between the germline ends. The CDR3 spans 13 residues. CDR3 amino acids: CASSRQVLTEAFS. The DNA for the CDR3 is TGTGCCAGCAGTAGACAGGTTCTCACTGAAGCTTTCTCT.

This clonotype has a count of ten or more. The CDR3 sequence is CATSRLRGQGTDTQYF. As DNA, the CDR3 is TGTGCCACCAGCCGCTTAAGGGGACAGGGCACAGATACGCAGTATTTT. The V and J genes are TRBV15 and TRBJ2-3; 8 bases align to TRBD1. Germline V lookup: CDR1 LNHNV, CDR2 YYDKDF (reference sequence). This CDR3 is 16 amino acids long. Trimming removed 5 bases from V and 1 base from J; junction bases left unmatched: 8.

This clonotype was seen repeatedly, ten times or more. The CDR3 here is CATNRGYDEKLFF. In DNA form, the CDR3 reads TGTGCCACAAACAGGGGTTACGATGAAAAACTGTTTTTT. The chain employs TRBV2 and TRBJ1-4; 7 nucleotides agree with TRBD1. Germline lookup yields CDR1 SNHLY and CDR2 FYNNEI. Germline trimming cut 10 bases from V and 6 bases from J; bases unmatched to any gene: 8. The length of the CDR3 is 13 residues.

In its sample, this clonotype was seen many times. This chain links TRBV27 with TRBJ2-5; D possibly uses TRBD1 or TRBD2 (6 bases each). The CDR3 is made up of 15 amino acids. Trimming took off 7 bases at V and 6 bases at J, with 21 bases between the two ends. CDR1 is MNHEY and CDR2 is SMNVEV in the germline V gene (reference sequence). The CDR3 loop reads CASKEEGNRVKTQYF. As DNA, the CDR3 is TGTGCCAGCAAGGAGGAGGGGAACAGGGTGAAGACCCAGTACTTC.

This clonotype was seen at least ten times. The V and J genes are TRBV18 and TRBJ1-4; no clear D. The CDR3 length is 13 residues. The V gene's germline CDR1 is KGHSH and CDR2 LQKENI. V dropped 2 bases and J dropped 8 bases, with 9 bases sitting between them. DNA of the CDR3: TGTGCCAGCTCACCATTGAGGGCGGAAAAACTGTTTTTT. It yields the protein CASSPLRAEKLFF. The full variable domain, with the rest looked up from reference TRBV18 and TRBJ1-4, is NAGVMQNPRHLVRRRGQEARLRCSPMKGHSHVYWYRQLPEEGLKFMVYLQKENIIDESGMPKERFSAEFPKEGPSILRIQQVVRGDSAAYFCASSPLRAEKLFFGSGTQLSVL.

CDR3 DNA: TGTGCCAGCGGTCGGACAGGTGTAAATGAAAAACTGTTTTTT. It encodes CASGRTGVNEKLFF. This chain joins TRBV27 and TRBJ1-4; 7 bases line up with TRBD1. Germline V CDR1 and CDR2: MNHEY, SMNVEV (reference sequence). V lost 8 bases to trimming and J lost 5 bases; unmatched junction nucleotides: 8. The CDR3 has 14 residues.

This clonotype has only a few counts. V gene TRBV9 combines with J gene TRBJ1-2; D is ambiguous. The CDR3 has 18 amino acids. CDR1 and CDR2 from the germline V gene are SGDLS and YYNGEE. Trimming left V 1 base short and J 2 bases short, with 21 bases between. CDR3 nucleotide sequence: TGTGCCAGCAGCGTAAGTTCCGCCCAGCCAGCCGGCAACTATGGCTACACCTTC. It codes for CASSVSSAQPAGNYGYTF.

The sample holds many counts of this clonotype. This chain connects TRBV6-1 to TRBJ2-7; 9 bases are a match to TRBD2. Germline assignment: CDR1 MNHNS and CDR2 SASEGT. The CDR3 runs 15 residues. With 6 bases clipped from V and 9 bases from J, the junction kept 15 bases outside the gene matches. This CDR3 reads CASSSEMGLAGTQYF. CDR3 bases: TGTGCCAGCAGCAGTGAAATGGGCCTAGCGGGGACGCAGTACTTC.

The J gene is TRBJ2-1, the V gene TRBV11-2; TRBD1 or TRBD2 may be the D gene (5 bases each). CDR1 and CDR2 (germline): SGHAT, FQNNGV. V lost 5 bases and J 3 bases, leaving 14 bases between the germline ends. This CDR3 is built from 15 residues. The CDR3 DNA sequence: TGTGCCAGCAGCCCAAGCGGAAGGGGCTACAATGAGCAGTTCTTC. Protein: CASSPSGRGYNEQFF.

The CDR3 loop reads CASSEVPLGETQYF. CDR3 coding DNA: TGTGCCAGCAGTGAAGTACCCCTGGGGGAGACCCAGTACTTC. The rearrangement links TRBV6-1 to TRBJ2-5; D remains ambiguous. The germline V gene encodes CDR1 MNHNS and CDR2 SASEGT. Trimming took 1 base from V and 5 from J, leaving 11 bases between them. The CDR3 runs to 14 residues.

This clonotype was detected many times. DNA for the CDR3: TGCAGTGCTAGACCTAGACTAGCGGGGACCTCCTACGAGCAGTACTTC. Encoded protein: CSARPRLAGTSYEQYF. The chain is built from TRBV20-1 and TRBJ2-7, with 11 bases that match TRBD2. Germline V lookup: CDR1 DFQATT, CDR2 SNEGSKA (reference sequence). The CDR3 length is 16 residues. Trimming at V came to 2 bases and at J to 0 bases, leaving 6 bases not matched to a gene.